Sequencing of this T cell receptor (beta chain) was carried out in a study of T cell responses to AZD1222 COVID-19 vaccine. TCRdb's copy holds only in-frame clones and misses some; the assay was immunoSEQ multiplex PCR. The sample consists of roughly 160,000 clones, approximately 90% of them appearing once. Note on this clone: Its antigen is not known.

The study, taken as a whole, reports: Most donors were white British and more were female, and clonal diversity was possibly underestimated.

Some second doses came at about 4 weeks and others at about 12 weeks; these were pooled. Trimming pared 7 bases from V and 0 bases from J, leaving 13 bases between. This CDR3 is built from 16 residues. The germline gives CDR1 MNHEY, CDR2 SMNVEV (reference sequence). This specimen consisted of peripheral blood, obtained 28 days after the second AZD1222 dose. J is TRBJ1-6 and V is TRBV27, with D unresolved. The receptor comes from an adult who received the AZD1222 COVID-19 vaccine. The CDR3 loop is CASKPGGSSYNSPLHF. CDR3 DNA: TGTGCCAGCAAGCCGGGAGGTAGCTCCTATAATTCACCCCTCCACTTT.